This entry lists 29 T cell receptor beta chains sequenced from one sample in a study of blood T cell repertoires in COVID-19. Libraries were prepared by immunoSEQ multiplex PCR; TCRdb keeps only in-frame clonotypes and omits some of them. The data contain about 64,000 clones, about 90% of them singletons. The sample was peripheral blood. These receptors came from a woman aged 55-75 years with COVID-19, enrolled during active disease.

This clone has a count of ten or more. The chain has TRBV6-5 and TRBJ1-2, with 8 nucleotides matching TRBD1. The CDR3 loop spans 14 amino acids. Germline CDR1 reads MNHEY; CDR2 reads SVGAGI. With 6 bases clipped from V and 5 bases from J, the junction kept 8 bases outside the gene matches. CDR3 nucleotides: TGTGCCAGCAGACTAGGACAGGGTGTATATGGCTACACCTTC. It translates to CASRLGQGVYGYTF.

CDR3 in DNA: TGTGCCAGCAGCGCGCGCCGACTAGCGGGAGGCAATGAGCAGTTCTTC. Amino acid sequence: CASSARRLAGGNEQFF. V gene TRBV7-9 combines with J gene TRBJ2-1; 13 nucleotides line up with TRBD2. The junction had 7 bases not matched to a gene; V was cut back by 5 bases and J by 6 bases. The length of the CDR3 is 16 residues. Looked up from germline, CDR1 is SEHNR and CDR2 is FQNEAQ (reference sequence).

V usage is TRBV6-5 and J usage is TRBJ1-1; possible D gene TRBD1, 5 bases. Trimming took off 7 bases at V and 5 bases at J, with 14 bases between the two ends. The CDR3 consists of 13 residues. From germline, CDR1 is MNHEY and CDR2 SVGAGI. CDR3 in amino acids: CASTIGAGTEAFF. CDR3 in DNA: TGTGCCAGCACCATAGGGGCCGGGACTGAAGCTTTCTTT.

J is TRBJ2-5 and V is TRBV19; 9 bases are a match to TRBD2. The germline CDR1 and CDR2 sequences are LNHDA and SQIVND (reference sequence). After removal of 10 bases from V and 7 bases from J, the junction contained 7 bases not matched to a gene. This CDR3 spans 12 amino acids. CDR3 amino acids: CATLAGVGTQYF. CDR3 DNA: TGTGCCACCTTAGCGGGAGTTGGGACCCAGTACTTC.

This sequence joins TRBV4-1 and TRBJ1-6, with D perhaps matching TRBD1 (5 bases). The CDR3 spans 16 residues. Germline V lookup: CDR1 MGHRA, CDR2 YSYEKL. The germline V and J ends were trimmed by 3 bases and 6 bases, with 15 bases remaining between them. The CDR3 is CASSHRGGAANSPLHF. The CDR3, as DNA: TGCGCCAGCAGCCACCGCGGTGGGGCTGCTAATTCACCCCTCCACTTT.

V is TRBV6-5 and J is TRBJ2-6; D is undetermined. The germline gives CDR1 MNHEY, CDR2 SVGAGI. V was clipped by 2 bases and J by 3 bases, with 8 bases between them. The CDR3 is 15 residues long. In DNA form, the CDR3 reads TGTGCCAGCAGTTACATCGGGTATGGGGCCAACGTCCTGACTTTC. This sequence encodes CASSYIGYGANVLTF.

The chain carries TRBV19 and TRBJ2-7; the D gene is possibly TRBD2 (5 bases). V was cut by 3 bases and J by 3 bases, with 9 bases left in between. Germline values: CDR1 LNHDA, CDR2 SQIVND (reference sequence). This CDR3 has 13 residues. CDR3 region: CASSISGNYEQYF. The CDR3 bases are TGTGCCAGTAGTATTTCCGGGAACTACGAGCAGTACTTC.

This chain joins TRBV13 and TRBJ2-7; D remains unclear. The CDR3 totals 16 residues. The V gene's germline CDR1 is PRHDT and CDR2 FYEKMQ (reference sequence). V shed 0 bases and J shed 0 bases, with 12 bases lying between them. CDR3: CASSLGSRTYSYEQYF. CDR3 coding DNA: TGTGCCAGCAGCTTAGGATCGCGAACTTACTCCTACGAGCAGTACTTC.

J is TRBJ1-5 and V is TRBV30; D may be TRBD1 (5 bases). With 4 bases removed from V and 6 bases from J, the gap between germline ends came to 10 bases. The CDR3 contains 12 residues. CDR1 GTSNPN and CDR2 SVGIG come from the germline V gene (reference sequence). The CDR3: CAWNGGGQPQHF. The CDR3 nucleotides are TGTGCCTGGAACGGGGGAGGTCAGCCCCAGCATTTT.

The V gene is TRBV7-9, the J gene TRBJ2-2; 7 bases line up with TRBD2. Germline loops: CDR1 SEHNR, CDR2 FQNEAQ (reference sequence). The CDR3 totals 14 residues. Trimming at V came to 0 bases and at J to 5 bases, leaving 0 bases not matched to a gene. The CDR3 is CASSLAGGTGELFF. The CDR3 coding sequence is TGTGCCAGCAGCTTAGCGGGGGGGACCGGGGAGCTGTTTTTT.

The chain joins TRBV5-6 to TRBJ1-5; D gene unclear. CDR1 is SGHDT, CDR2 YYEEEE, per germline. V lost 0 bases, J lost 2 bases, and 9 bases lay in between. The CDR3 length is 15 residues. The DNA of the CDR3 is TGTGCCAGCAGCTTGGCCGGTTCTGGCAATCAGCCCCAGCATTTT. As protein: CASSLAGSGNQPQHF.

CDR3 in amino acids: CASSPEGYSISGNTIYF. CDR3 coding DNA: TGTGCCAGCTCACCGGAGGGGTATAGCATCTCTGGAAACACCATATATTTT. The chain is built from TRBV18 and TRBJ1-3; TRBD1 is a possible D gene (5 bases). Trimming took off 3 bases at V and 0 bases at J, with 15 bases between the two ends. This CDR3 spans 17 amino acids. Germline CDR1 and CDR2: KGHSH and LQKENI.

The table lists this clone with a few counts. This chain links TRBV10-2 with TRBJ2-2; 7 bases line up with TRBD1. The germline V gene has CDR1 WSHSY and CDR2 SAAADI. The CDR3 runs to 14 residues. Trimming cost V 8 bases and J 0 bases; bases outside gene matches: 3. This chain's CDR3 is CASRDRANTGELFF. The CDR3 nucleotides are TGCGCCAGCCGAGACAGGGCGAACACCGGGGAGCTGTTTTTT.

The rearrangement joins TRBV5-4 to TRBJ2-5; 14 nucleotides line up with TRBD2. The CDR3 contains 16 residues. J gave up 4 bases and V 4 bases, and 6 bases lay outside the gene matches. Germline assignment: CDR1 SGHNT and CDR2 YYREEE (reference sequence). The CDR3 reads CASSPAGLAGGETQYF. For the CDR3, the DNA is TGTGCCAGCAGCCCGGCAGGACTAGCGGGAGGAGAGACCCAGTACTTC.

J is TRBJ2-5 and V is TRBV9, with D unresolved. CDR1 SGDLS and CDR2 YYNGEE come from the germline V gene. This CDR3 region has 15 residues. Trimming left V 0 bases short and J 2 bases short, with 11 bases between. The CDR3 loop reads CASSVGQAVQETQYF. The CDR3 DNA follows: TGTGCCAGCAGCGTAGGGCAGGCCGTTCAAGAGACCCAGTACTTC.

This clone was found a few times. V gene TRBV3-1 (or the pseudogene TRBV3-2) combines with J gene TRBJ1-1; D may be TRBD1 (5 bases). V was shortened by 0 bases and J by 5 bases, with 16 bases between the two germline ends. This CDR3 is built from 16 residues. Per the germline V gene, CDR1 is LGHDT and CDR2 is YNNKEL (reference sequence). The CDR3 DNA is TGTGCCAGCAGCCAAGATCTGAGTGTGGGGGGGACTGAAGCTTTCTTT. Protein: CASSQDLSVGGTEAFF.

The rearrangement joins TRBV7-9 to TRBJ2-7; tentatively, D is TRBD1 (5 bases). Germline-derived CDR1 and CDR2 are SEHNR and FQNEAQ (reference sequence). This CDR3 region has 14 residues. Trimming shortened V by 7 bases and J by 2 bases, and 15 bases separated the two germline ends. CDR3 in amino acids: CASTKTVTTYEQYF. For the CDR3, the DNA is TGTGCCAGCACCAAGACAGTAACTACCTACGAGCAGTACTTC.

The gene calls are TRBV11-2 and TRBJ2-7; D might be TRBD1 (6 bases). The CDR3 contains 14 residues. Germline V CDR1 and CDR2: SGHAT, FQNNGV. V was trimmed by 3 bases and J by 0 bases, leaving 9 bases between them. The CDR3 bases are TGTGCCAGCAGCTTGGGGGCTCCCTCCTACGAGCAGTACTTC. Encoded protein: CASSLGAPSYEQYF.

The sample holds a few counts of this clone. The rearrangement uses TRBV3-1 (or the pseudogene TRBV3-2) and TRBJ2-5, with D possibly being TRBD2 (6 bases). V gave up 4 bases and J gave up 1 base, with 10 bases separating them. Germline V gives CDR1 LGHDT, CDR2 YNNKEL (reference sequence). CDR3 length: 14 residues. This chain's CDR3 is CASSPMGGQETQYF. CDR3 DNA sequence: TGTGCCAGCAGCCCCATGGGGGGCCAAGAGACCCAGTACTTC.

The V call is TRBV11-2, the J call TRBJ2-5, with D tentatively TRBD1 (6 bases). V lost 4 bases and J 5 bases, leaving 20 bases between the germline ends. The CDR3 has 16 amino acids. CDR1 and CDR2 (germline): SGHAT, FQNNGV. CDR3 DNA sequence: TGTGCCAGCAGCTGGGGCCGGGACCCTAGGGGGGAGACCCAGTACTTC. Amino acids: CASSWGRDPRGETQYF.

The chain has TRBV3-1 (or the pseudogene TRBV3-2) and TRBJ1-4, with a tentative D call TRBD1 (5 bases). From germline, CDR1 is LGHDT and CDR2 YNNKEL (reference sequence). This CDR3 spans 15 amino acids. Trimming removed 1 base from V and 0 bases from J, with 6 bases in between. This CDR3 reads CASSQGGATNEKLFF. The CDR3 nucleotides are TGTGCCAGCAGCCAAGGGGGGGCAACTAATGAAAAACTGTTTTTT.

This clone was found once. The chain recombines TRBV27 with TRBJ1-4; 7 bases line up with TRBD1. J was trimmed by 4 bases and V by 7 bases; bases with no gene match: 12. The CDR3 totals 16 residues. The germline V gene encodes CDR1 MNHEY and CDR2 SMNVEV (reference sequence). The CDR3 sequence is CASMPLGTAHNEKLFF. CDR3 DNA sequence: TGTGCCAGCATGCCCCTGGGGACAGCTCATAATGAAAAACTGTTTTTT.

The chain employs TRBV2 and TRBJ2-1; 13 bases map to TRBD2. The CDR3 sequence is 18 residues long. J lost 3 bases, V lost 5 bases, and 10 bases had no gene match. Germline lookup yields CDR1 SNHLY and CDR2 FYNNEI. In DNA form, the CDR3 reads TGTGCCAGCAGTTCCCCTCGGACTAGCGGGGGTAGCTACAATGAGCAGTTCTTC. This translates into CASSSPRTSGGSYNEQFF.

J is TRBJ2-1 and V is TRBV27, with D unresolved. Trimming pared 5 bases from V and 8 bases from J, leaving 16 bases between. The germline V gene has CDR1 MNHEY and CDR2 SMNVEV (reference sequence). The CDR3 is made up of 14 amino acids. The CDR3 loop is CASSNRLLVHEQFF. CDR3 nucleotides: TGTGCCAGCAGTAATCGCTTATTAGTGCATGAGCAGTTCTTC.

The chain recombines TRBV7-8 with TRBJ2-7, with TRBD2 identical over 11 bases. The germline gives CDR1 SGHVS, CDR2 FQNEAQ. The V gene end was trimmed by 6 bases and the J gene end by 7 bases; junction bases not matched to a gene: 11. The CDR3 covers 15 residues. CDR3 coding DNA: TGTGCCAGCAGAGGTAGCGGGAGGGCCGCGGGGGAGCAGTACTTC. Translated, it gives CASRGSGRAAGEQYF.

This clone was seen only a few times. The rearrangement uses TRBV7-2 and TRBJ1-6; no clear D. The CDR3 runs 16 residues. Germline lookup yields CDR1 SGHTA and CDR2 FQGNSA. With 5 bases removed from V and 9 bases from J, the gap between germline ends came to 20 bases. CDR3 in amino acids: CASSPADPRTGSPLHF. The CDR3 DNA is TGTGCCAGCAGCCCAGCGGACCCCCGGACGGGTTCACCCCTCCACTTT. Filled out from reference TRBV7-2 and TRBJ1-6, the complete variable domain reads GAGVSQSPSNKVTEKGKDVELRCDPISGHTALYWYRQSLGQGLEFLIYFQGNSAPDKSGLPSDRFSAERTGGSVSTLTIQRTQQEDSAVYLCASSPADPRTGSPLHFGNGTRLTVT.

The rearrangement joins TRBV3-1 (or the pseudogene TRBV3-2) to TRBJ1-4; perhaps TRBD1 as D (5 bases). Trimming took off 4 bases at V and 4 bases at J, with 13 bases between the two ends. CDR1 and CDR2 (germline): LGHDT, YNNKEL (reference sequence). The CDR3 is 15 amino acids. CDR3 nucleotide sequence: TGTGCCAGCAGCCCCTTTACCGGGGGTAATGAAAAACTGTTTTTT. Its translation: CASSPFTGGNEKLFF.

The V and J genes are TRBV10-3 and TRBJ2-3, with a tentative D call TRBD2 (6 bases). The germline V gene has CDR1 ENHRY and CDR2 SYGVKD. V lost 10 bases, J lost 6 bases, and 17 bases lay in between. The CDR3 runs to 13 residues. CDR3 amino acids: CASRLVGGDTQYF. In DNA, the CDR3 is TGTGCCAGTAGACTAGTGGGAGGTGATACGCAGTATTTT.

The J gene is TRBJ2-2, the V gene TRBV12-3 or TRBV12-4; perhaps TRBD1 as D (6 bases). The CDR3 runs 11 residues. With 7 bases removed from V and 6 bases from J, the gap between germline ends came to 6 bases. DNA of the CDR3: TGTGCCAGCAACAGGGCCGGGGAGCTGTTTTTT. Residues: CASNRAGELFF.